This T cell receptor beta chain appears in the sequencing data of a study of CD8 T cells in Susac syndrome. Study results and limitations: By the study's own acknowledgment, its TCR sequencing and HLA analysis included relatively few individuals.

Trimming took off 1 base at V and 4 bases at J, with 11 bases between the two ends. The CDR3 spans 15 residues. Germline assignment: CDR1 MDHEN and CDR2 SYDVKM. Concerning this clonotype: The antigen remains unidentified.

A quantity of about 0.5 to 1 ug RNA underwent reverse transcription using random hexamers. TCR beta CDR3 was amplified by immunoSEQ multiplex PCR. This amplification extended across 54 Vbeta and 13 Jbeta segments. TCRdb itself ran the immunoSEQ multiplex PCR reads through MiXCR, one entry per CDR3 protein. This sample has around 160,000 distinct CDR3 sequences, with about 93% found just once. CD8+ and CD4+ T cells circulating in blood were sequenced for TCR beta. Negative isolation was used for CD8+ and CD4+ T cells, and FACS enrichment was applied to TEMRA cells. Input material: CD4+ T cells from PBMCs. The sequence derives from a human donor in good health. V gene TRBV28 combines with J gene TRBJ2-1; TRBD2 might be the D (6 bases). CDR3 sequence: CASSLLTGEYNEQFF. CDR3 in DNA: TGTGCCAGCAGTTTATTAACGGGAGAATACAATGAGCAGTTCTTC.